In this sample, the clone carrying this T cell receptor (beta chain) turned up a few times. These data come from a study of blood T cells in healthy people across ages. For the second PCR, which ran for about 6 to 12 cycles, a sample-barcoded 5' primer and a J-beta primer mix were used. Each CDR3 protein gets one entry after TCRdb re-called the 5' RACE reads with MiXCR. The repertoire includes about 570,000 distinct CDR3 sequences, roughly 28% of them detected once, and about 18% sits in the top ten. Germline CDR1 reads SGHTA; CDR2 reads FQGNSA. CDR3 length equals 16 residues. V was shortened by 3 bases and J by 1 base, with 15 bases between the two germline ends.

This TCR was recovered from a woman aged 70-85 years in good health. The rearrangement uses TRBV7-2 and TRBJ1-1; D is possibly TRBD1 (5 bases). Specimen: blood. CDR3 bases: TGTGCCAGCAGCTTTACGGCAGGGTCAGGGAACACTGAAGCTTTCTTT. It encodes CASSFTAGSGNTEAFF.